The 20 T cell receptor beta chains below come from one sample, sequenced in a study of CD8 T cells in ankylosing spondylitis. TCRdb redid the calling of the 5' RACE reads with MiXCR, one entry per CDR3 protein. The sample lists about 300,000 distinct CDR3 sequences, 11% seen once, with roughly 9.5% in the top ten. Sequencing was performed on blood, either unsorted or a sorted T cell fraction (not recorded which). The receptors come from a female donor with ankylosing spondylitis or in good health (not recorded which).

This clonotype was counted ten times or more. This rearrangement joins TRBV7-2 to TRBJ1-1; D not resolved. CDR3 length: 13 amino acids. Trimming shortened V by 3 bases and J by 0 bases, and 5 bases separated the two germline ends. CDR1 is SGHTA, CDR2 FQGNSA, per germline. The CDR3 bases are TGTGCCAGCAGCTTTAGGATGAACACTGAAGCTTTCTTT. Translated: CASSFRMNTEAFF. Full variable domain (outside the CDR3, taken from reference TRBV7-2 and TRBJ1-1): GAGVSQSPSNKVTEKGKDVELRCDPISGHTALYWYRQSLGQGLEFLIYFQGNSAPDKSGLPSDRFSAERTGGSVSTLTIQRTQQEDSAVYLCASSFRMNTEAFFGQGTRLTVV.

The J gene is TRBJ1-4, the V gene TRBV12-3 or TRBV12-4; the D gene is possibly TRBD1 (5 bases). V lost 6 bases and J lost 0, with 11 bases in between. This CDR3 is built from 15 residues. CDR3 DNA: TGTGCCAGCAGCTCCAACAGGCCAACTAATGAAAAACTGTTTTTT. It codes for CASSSNRPTNEKLFF.

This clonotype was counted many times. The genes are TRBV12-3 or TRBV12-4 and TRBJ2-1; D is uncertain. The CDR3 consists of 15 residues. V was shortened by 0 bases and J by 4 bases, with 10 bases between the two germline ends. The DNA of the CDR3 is TGTGCCAGCAGTTTAGCCGGCGGAAAGTACAATGAGCAGTTCTTC. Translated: CASSLAGGKYNEQFF.

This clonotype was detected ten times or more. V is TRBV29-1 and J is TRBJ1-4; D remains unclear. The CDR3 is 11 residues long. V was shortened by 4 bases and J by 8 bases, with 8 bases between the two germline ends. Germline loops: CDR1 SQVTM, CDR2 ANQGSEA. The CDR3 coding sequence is TGCAGCGTTGCTTTGAAAGAAAAACTGTTTTTT. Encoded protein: CSVALKEKLFF.

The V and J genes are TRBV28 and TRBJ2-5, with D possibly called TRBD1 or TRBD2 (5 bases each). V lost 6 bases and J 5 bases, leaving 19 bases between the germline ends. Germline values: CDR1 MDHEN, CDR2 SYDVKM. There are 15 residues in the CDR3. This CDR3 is CASSLWALGTETQYF. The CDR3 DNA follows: TGTGCCAGCAGCCTTTGGGCGCTAGGGACGGAGACCCAGTACTTC.

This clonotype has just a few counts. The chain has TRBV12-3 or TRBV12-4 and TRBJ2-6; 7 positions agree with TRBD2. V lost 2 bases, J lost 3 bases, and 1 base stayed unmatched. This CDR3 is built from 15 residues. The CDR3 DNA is TGTGCCAGCAGTTTACGGGGGGTTGGGGCCAACGTCCTGACTTTC. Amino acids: CASSLRGVGANVLTF.

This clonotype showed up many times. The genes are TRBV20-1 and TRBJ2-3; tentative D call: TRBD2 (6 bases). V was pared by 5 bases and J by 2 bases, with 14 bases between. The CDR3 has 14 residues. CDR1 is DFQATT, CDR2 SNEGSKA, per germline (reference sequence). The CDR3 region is CSALRDSNTDTQYF. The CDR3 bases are TGCAGTGCTCTCCGGGACTCTAACACAGATACGCAGTATTTT.

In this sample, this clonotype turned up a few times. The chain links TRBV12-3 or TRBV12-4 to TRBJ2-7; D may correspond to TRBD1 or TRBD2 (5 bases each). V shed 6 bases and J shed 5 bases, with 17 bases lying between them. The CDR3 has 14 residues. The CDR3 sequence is CASSPKGPRHEQYF. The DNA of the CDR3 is TGTGCCAGCAGCCCTAAGGGACCCCGGCACGAGCAGTACTTC.

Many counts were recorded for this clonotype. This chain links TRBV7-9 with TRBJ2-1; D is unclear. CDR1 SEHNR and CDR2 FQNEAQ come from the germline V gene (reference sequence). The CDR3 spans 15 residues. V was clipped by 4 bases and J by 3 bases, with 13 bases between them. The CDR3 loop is CASSSTRSRYNEQFF. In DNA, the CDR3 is TGTGCCAGCAGCTCCACCCGATCTCGCTACAATGAGCAGTTCTTC.

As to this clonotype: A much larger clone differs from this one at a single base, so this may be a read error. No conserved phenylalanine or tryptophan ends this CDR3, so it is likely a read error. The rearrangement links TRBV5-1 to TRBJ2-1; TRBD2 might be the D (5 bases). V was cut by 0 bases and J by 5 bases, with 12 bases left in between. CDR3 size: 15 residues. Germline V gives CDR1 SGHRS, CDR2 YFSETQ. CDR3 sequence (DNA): TGCGCCAGCAGCTTGGTGGCGGGTGGGGACAATGAGCAGTTCTTG. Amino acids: CASSLVAGGDNEQFL.

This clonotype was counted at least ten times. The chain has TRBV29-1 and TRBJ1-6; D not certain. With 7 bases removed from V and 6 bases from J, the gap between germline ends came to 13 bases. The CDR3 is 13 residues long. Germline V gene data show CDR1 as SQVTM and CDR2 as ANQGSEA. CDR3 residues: CSAGEGTNSPLHF. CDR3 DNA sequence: TGCAGCGCCGGGGAGGGAACTAATTCACCCCTCCACTTT.

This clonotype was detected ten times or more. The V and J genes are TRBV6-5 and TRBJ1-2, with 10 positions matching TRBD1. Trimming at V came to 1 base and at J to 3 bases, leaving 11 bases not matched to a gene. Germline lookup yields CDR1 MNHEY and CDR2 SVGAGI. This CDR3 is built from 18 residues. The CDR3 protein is CASSYFSPGTGVDYGYTF. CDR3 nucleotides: TGTGCCAGCAGTTACTTTAGCCCCGGGACAGGGGTCGACTATGGCTACACCTTC.

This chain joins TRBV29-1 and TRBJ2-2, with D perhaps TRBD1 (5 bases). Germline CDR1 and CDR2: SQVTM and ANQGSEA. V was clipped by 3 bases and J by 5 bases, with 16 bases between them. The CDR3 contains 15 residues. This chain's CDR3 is CSVEGQGRYTGELFF. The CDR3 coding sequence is TGCAGCGTTGAGGGCCAGGGTCGGTATACCGGGGAGCTGTTTTTT.

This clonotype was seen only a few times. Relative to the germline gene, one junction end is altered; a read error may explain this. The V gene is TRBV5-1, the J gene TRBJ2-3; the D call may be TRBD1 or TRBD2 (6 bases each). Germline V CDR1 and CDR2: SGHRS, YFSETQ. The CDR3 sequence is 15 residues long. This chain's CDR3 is CASRLGGPSTDTQYF. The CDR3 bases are TGCGCCAGCAGATTGGGGGGCCCCAGCACAGATACGCAGTATTTT.

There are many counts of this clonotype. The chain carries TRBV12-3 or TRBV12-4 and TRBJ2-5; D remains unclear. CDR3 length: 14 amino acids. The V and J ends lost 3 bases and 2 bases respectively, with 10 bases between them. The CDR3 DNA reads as TGTGCCAGCAGTTTTGTTAGCATACAAGAGACCCAGTACTTC. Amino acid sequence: CASSFVSIQETQYF.

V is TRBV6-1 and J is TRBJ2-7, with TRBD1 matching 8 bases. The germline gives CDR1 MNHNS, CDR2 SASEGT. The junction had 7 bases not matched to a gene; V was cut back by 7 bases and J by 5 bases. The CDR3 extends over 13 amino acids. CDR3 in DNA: TGTGCCAGCACCGAGACAGGGGTCCACGAGCAGTACTTC. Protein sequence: CASTETGVHEQYF.

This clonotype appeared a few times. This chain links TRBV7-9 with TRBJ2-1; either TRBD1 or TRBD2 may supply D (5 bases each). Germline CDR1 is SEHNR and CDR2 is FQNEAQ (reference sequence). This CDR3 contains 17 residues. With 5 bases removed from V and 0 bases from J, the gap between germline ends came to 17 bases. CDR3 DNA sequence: TGTGCCAGCAGCCTGACCGGGACGCCGAGCTCCTACAATGAGCAGTTCTTC. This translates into CASSLTGTPSSYNEQFF.

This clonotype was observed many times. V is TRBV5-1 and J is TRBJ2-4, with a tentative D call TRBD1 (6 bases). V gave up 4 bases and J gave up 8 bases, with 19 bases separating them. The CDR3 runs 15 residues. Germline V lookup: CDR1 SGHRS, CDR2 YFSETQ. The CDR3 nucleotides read TGCGCCAGCAGCAGAGAACCCGGACAGATTGACATTCAGTACTTC. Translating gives CASSREPGQIDIQYF.

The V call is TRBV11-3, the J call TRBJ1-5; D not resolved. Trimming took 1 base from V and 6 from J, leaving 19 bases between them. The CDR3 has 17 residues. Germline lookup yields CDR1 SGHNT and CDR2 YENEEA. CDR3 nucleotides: TGTGCCAGCAGCTTAGGCCCTGTTGGTGGATTATCTCAGCCCCAGCATTTT. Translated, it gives CASSLGPVGGLSQPQHF.

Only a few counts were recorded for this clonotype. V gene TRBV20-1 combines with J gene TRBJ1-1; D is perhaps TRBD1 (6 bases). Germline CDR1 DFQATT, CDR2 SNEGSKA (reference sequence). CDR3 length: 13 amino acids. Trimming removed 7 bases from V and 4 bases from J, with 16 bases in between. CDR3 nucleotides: TGCAGTGGGGGAGGGGGAGTTGGCACTGAAGCTTTCTTT. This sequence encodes CSGGGGVGTEAFF.